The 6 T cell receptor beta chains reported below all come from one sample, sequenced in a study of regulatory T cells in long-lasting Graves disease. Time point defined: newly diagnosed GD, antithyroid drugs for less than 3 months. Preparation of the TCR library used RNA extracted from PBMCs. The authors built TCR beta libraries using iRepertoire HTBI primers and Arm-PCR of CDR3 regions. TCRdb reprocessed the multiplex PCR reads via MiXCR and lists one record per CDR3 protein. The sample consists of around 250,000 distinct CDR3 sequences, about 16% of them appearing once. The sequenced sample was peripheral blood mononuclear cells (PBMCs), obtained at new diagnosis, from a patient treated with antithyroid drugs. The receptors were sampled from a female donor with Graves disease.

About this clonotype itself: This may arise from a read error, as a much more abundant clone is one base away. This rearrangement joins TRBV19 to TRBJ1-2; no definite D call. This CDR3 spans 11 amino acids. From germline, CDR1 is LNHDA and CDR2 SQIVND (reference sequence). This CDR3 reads CASSADYVYTF. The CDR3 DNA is TGTGCCAGTAGTGCCGACTATGTCTACACCTTC.

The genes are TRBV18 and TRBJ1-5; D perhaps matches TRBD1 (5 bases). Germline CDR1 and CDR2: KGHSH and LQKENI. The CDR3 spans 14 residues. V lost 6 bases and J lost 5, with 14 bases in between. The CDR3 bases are TGTGCCAGCTCTGGGACCAAAGGGGATCAGCCCCAGCATTTT. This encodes CASSGTKGDQPQHF.

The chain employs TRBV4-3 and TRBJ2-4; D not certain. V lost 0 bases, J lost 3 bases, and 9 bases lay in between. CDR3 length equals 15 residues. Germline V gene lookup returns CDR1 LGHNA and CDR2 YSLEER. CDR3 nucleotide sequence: TGCGCCAGCAGCCAAGAAGGAACGAACAAAAACATTCAGTACTTC. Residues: CASSQEGTNKNIQYF.

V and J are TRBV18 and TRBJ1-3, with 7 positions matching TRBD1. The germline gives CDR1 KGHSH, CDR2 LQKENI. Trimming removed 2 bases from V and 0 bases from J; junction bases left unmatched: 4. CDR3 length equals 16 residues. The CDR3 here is CASSPTWDSSGNTIYF. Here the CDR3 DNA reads TGTGCCAGCTCACCAACCTGGGACAGCTCTGGAAACACCATATATTTT.

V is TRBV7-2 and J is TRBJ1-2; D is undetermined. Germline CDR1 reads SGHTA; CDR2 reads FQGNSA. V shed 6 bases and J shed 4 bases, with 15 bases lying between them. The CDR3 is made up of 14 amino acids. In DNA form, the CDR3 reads TGTGCCAGCAGTCGGGCCAAGGGCGGCTATGGCTACACCTTC. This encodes CASSRAKGGYGYTF.

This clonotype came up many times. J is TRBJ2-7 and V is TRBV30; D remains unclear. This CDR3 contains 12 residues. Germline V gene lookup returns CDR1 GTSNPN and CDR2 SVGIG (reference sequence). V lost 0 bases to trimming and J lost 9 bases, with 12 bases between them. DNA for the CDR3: TGTGCCTGGAGTGTGAGCATGATCGGGCAGTACTTC. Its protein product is CAWSVSMIGQYF.